The subject of this entry is one TCR beta chain. The sample is drawn from a study of T cell changes during pregnancy in multiple sclerosis. TCRdb's table, derived via immunoSEQ multiplex PCR, lists solely in-frame clones and lacks some. The sample contains tens of thousands of clones, just over 90% of which appear only once. This CDR3 comprises 13 residues. Germline CDR1 LNHNV, CDR2 YYDKDF (reference sequence). V was shortened by 3 bases and J by 3 bases, with 8 bases between the two germline ends. This clonotype originated in a female donor with multiple sclerosis, enrolled in a pregnancy study. This chain links TRBV15 with TRBJ2-5; D is ambiguous. This material consisted of peripheral blood, taken in the second trimester of pregnancy. CDR3 sequence reads: CATSRERKETQYF. The CDR3 region has the DNA TGTGCCACCAGCAGGGAGAGAAAAGAGACCCAGTACTTC.